This entry features one TCR beta chain sequence. The sample comes from a study of blood T cell repertoires in COVID-19. How the authors handled the data: Reference gene primer amplification yielded estimated nucleated cell counts. The method was immunoSEQ multiplex PCR; TCRdb's version includes in-frame clones alone and lacks a portion of them. The DNA gave D and trimming, while V, J and clone size come from that table. The data hold 110,000 or so clones, with approximately 81% observed a single time. V was trimmed by 3 bases and J by 6 bases, leaving 12 bases between them. Germline V lookup: CDR1 ENHRY, CDR2 SYGVKD. CDR3 length equals 13 residues.

The receptor's source is a man aged 45-60 years with acute or convalescent COVID-19. The gene calls are TRBV10-3 and TRBJ2-7, with D uncertain. Sequencing was done on a sample of peripheral blood. The CDR3 DNA reads TGTGCCATCAGTGATCACCCGAGAAGCGAGCAGTACTTC. It codes for CAISDHPRSEQYF.